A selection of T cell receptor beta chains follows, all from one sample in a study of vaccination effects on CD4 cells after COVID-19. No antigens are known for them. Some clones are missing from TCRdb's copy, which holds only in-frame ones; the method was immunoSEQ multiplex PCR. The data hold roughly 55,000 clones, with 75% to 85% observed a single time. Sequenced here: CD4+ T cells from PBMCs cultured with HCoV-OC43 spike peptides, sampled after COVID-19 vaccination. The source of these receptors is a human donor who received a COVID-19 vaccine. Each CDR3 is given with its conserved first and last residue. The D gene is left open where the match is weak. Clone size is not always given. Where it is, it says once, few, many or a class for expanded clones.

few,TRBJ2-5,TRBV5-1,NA,TGCGCCAGCAGCTCCCGGGCCCAGGAGACCCAGTACTTC,CASSSRAQETQYF
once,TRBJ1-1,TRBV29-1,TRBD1,TGCAGCGGTTGGGACAGGGGGCGGACTGAAGCTTTCTTT,CSGWDRGRTEAFF
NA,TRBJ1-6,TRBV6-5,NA,TGTGCCAGTGTGGACATTTCGGTCCACTTT,CASVDISVHF
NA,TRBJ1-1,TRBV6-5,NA,TGTGCCAGCGTCCAGCGGTTGAACACTGAAGCTTTCTTT,CASVQRLNTEAFF
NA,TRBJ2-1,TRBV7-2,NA,TGTGCCAGCAGCTTATGGGACTCCCGGGGAAATGAGCAGTTCTTC,CASSLWDSRGNEQFF
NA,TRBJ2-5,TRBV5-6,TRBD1,TGTGCCAGCAGCCTAGACAGGGGAACAGAGACCCAGTACTTC,CASSLDRGTETQYF
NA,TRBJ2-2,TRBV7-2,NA,TGTGCCAGCAGCTCGGAGGGGAACACCGGGGAGCTGTTTTTT,CASSSEGNTGELFF
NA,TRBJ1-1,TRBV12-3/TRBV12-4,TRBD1,TGTGCCAGCAGCGATCTCGACAGGGCAGCTTTCTTT,CASSDLDRAAFF
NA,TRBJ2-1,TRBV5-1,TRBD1,TGCGCCAGCAGCTTGGAGGGACAGAACAATGAGCAGTTCTTC,CASSLEGQNNEQFF
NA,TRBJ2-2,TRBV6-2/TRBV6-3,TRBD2,TGTGCCAGCAGTTACTCTTTTTCCAGCGGGGGACCCACCGGGGAGCTGTTTTTT,CASSYSFSSGGPTGELFF
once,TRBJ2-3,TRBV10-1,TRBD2,TGCGCCAGCAGTGAGGGGGGGACGGGAGGTTATACAGATACGCAGTATTTT,CASSEGGTGGYTDTQYF
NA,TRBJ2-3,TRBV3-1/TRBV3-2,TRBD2,TGTGCCAGCAGCCCGGGACTAGCGGGGTCCACAGATACGCAGTATTTT,CASSPGLAGSTDTQYF
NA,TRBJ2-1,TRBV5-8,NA,TGTGCCAGTCCCTCGGCCCTGGGAGGTCTAAGGTCCTACAATGAGCAGTTCTTC,CASPSALGGLRSYNEQFF
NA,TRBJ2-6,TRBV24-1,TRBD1,TGTGCCACCTCGAGCGTCAGGGGGAACTCTGGGGCCAACGTCCTGACTTTC,CATSSVRGNSGANVLTF
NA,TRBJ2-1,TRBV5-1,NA,TGCGCCAGCAGCTTGAGTGCGGGGGCCGATTACAATGAGCAGTTCTTC,CASSLSAGADYNEQFF
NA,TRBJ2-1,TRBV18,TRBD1,TGTGCCAGCTCACCAAGCGCAACAGGGGGCGGCAATGAGCAGTTCTTC,CASSPSATGGGNEQFF
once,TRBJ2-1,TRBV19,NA,TGTGCCAGTAGGGCTAGCGCTGACTACAATGAGCAGTTCTTC,CASRASADYNEQFF
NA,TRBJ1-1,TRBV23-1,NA,TGCGCCAGCAGTCTTTTAGCTCAGGGTCAGAACACTGAAGCTTTCTTT,CASSLLAQGQNTEAFF
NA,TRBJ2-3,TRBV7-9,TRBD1,TGTGCCAGCACCCAACGGGCCAGGGGGTTCACAGATACGCAGTATTTT,CASTQRARGFTDTQYF
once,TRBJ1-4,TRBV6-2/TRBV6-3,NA,TGTGCCAGCAGTAAGCTGACAGGACTTCGCGGAAAACTGTTTTTT,CASSKLTGLRGKLFF
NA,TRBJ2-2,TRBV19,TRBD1,TGTGCCAGTAGAAGGACAGGGGGTTGGACCGGGGAGCTGTTTTTT,CASRRTGGWTGELFF
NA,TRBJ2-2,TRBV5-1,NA,TGCGCCAGCAGCTCACGAAGGGAGACCGGGGAGCTGTTTTTT,CASSSRRETGELFF
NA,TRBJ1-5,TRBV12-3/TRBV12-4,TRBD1,TGTGCCAGCAGCCGACAGGGCGACCAGCCCCAGCATTTT,CASSRQGDQPQHF
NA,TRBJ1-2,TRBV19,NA,TGTGCCAGTATTCAGGCACAGGGAGAAACCTATGGCTACACCTTC,CASIQAQGETYGYTF
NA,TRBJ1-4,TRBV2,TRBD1,TGTGCCAGCAGAGCCCCGGGACAGGGGCTGAGGAAACTGTTTTTT,CASRAPGQGLRKLFF
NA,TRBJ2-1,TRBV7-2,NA,TGTGCCAGCTTGAGGCGCGGGGGCCCGAGCTCCTACAATGAGCAGTTCTTC,CASLRRGGPSSYNEQFF
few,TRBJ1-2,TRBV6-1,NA,TGTGCCAGCAGTGAATTTAGGGGGTCGGGAGGCTACACCTTC,CASSEFRGSGGYTF
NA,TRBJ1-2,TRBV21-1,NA,TGTGCCAGCAGCAGAAACGTACAGGACTCAGCGAACTATGGCTACACCTTC,CASSRNVQDSANYGYTF
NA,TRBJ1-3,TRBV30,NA,TGTGCCTGGACCTTGGGAAGGACTCCTGGAAACACCATATATTTT,CAWTLGRTPGNTIYF
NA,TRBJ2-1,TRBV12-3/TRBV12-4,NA,TGTGCCAGCAGTTTAAGGCAGGTCACGTTCTTC,CASSLRQVTFF
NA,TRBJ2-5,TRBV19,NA,TGTGCCAGTAGTATGGCTGGGGGCAAGGAGACCCAGTACTTC,CASSMAGGKETQYF
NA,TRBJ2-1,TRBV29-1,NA,TGCAGCACCATAGGACAGCCTTATGAGCAGTTCTTC,CSTIGQPYEQFF
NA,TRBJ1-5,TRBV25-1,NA,TGTGCCAGCAGTGGGCCTTTTTGGGAGGGGGGTCAGCCCCAGCATTTT,CASSGPFWEGGQPQHF
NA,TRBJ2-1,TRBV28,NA,TGTGCCAGCAGTTACTCACAGGGCTCCTACAATGAGCAGTTCTTC,CASSYSQGSYNEQFF
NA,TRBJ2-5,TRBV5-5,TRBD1,TGTGCCAGCAGCTTGGCCGTCGTGACAGGGGTCGGTAAGACCCAGTACTTC,CASSLAVVTGVGKTQYF
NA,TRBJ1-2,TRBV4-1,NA,TGCGCCAGCAGCCCAAAAGCCACGGGCGACTATGGCTACACCTTC,CASSPKATGDYGYTF
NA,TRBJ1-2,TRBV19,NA,TGTGCCAGCCGATCGGAGGGTCGAATTGCTGGCTACACCTTC,CASRSEGRIAGYTF
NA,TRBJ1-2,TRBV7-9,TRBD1,TGTGCCAGCAGCTTAGAGACAGGGCAGGGGCTCGGCTACACCTTC,CASSLETGQGLGYTF
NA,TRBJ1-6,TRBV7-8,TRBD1,TGTGCCAGCAGCCAAACAGGGGTGGGGTCACCCCTCCACTTT,CASSQTGVGSPLHF
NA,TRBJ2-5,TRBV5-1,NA,TGCGCCAGCAGCGCCCAGACACGGCTAGAGACCCAGTACTTC,CASSAQTRLETQYF
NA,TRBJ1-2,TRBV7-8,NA,TGTGCCAGCAGCTTAGGGGTAAACAGATACGTCCTCTCGGTCGGTGGCTACACCTTC,CASSLGVNRYVLSVGGYTF